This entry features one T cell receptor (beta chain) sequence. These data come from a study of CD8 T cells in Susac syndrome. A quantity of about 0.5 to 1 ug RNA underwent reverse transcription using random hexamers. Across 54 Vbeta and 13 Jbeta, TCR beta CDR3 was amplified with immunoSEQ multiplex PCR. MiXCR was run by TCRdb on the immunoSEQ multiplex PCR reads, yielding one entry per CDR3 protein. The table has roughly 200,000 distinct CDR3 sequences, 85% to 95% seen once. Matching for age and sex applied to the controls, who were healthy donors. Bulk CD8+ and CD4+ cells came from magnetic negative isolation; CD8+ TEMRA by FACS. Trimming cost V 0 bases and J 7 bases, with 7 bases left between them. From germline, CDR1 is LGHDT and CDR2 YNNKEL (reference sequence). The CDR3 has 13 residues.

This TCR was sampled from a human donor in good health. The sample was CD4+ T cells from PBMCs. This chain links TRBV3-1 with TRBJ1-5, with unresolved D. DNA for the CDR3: TGTGCCAGCAGCCAAGAGTCGGGGCAGCCCCAGCATTTT. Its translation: CASSQESGQPQHF.